This record concerns one T cell receptor beta chain sequence. Its antigen is unknown. PBMCs that had been cryopreserved were the source of approximately 1.8 micrograms of genomic DNA for TCR beta libraries. This sample stems from a study of cytotoxic CD8 clonotypes in ibrutinib-treated CLL. In the study overall: Patients attained about 25 partial and 2 complete responses; at median around 63 months, about 15 remained remitted while approximately twelve progressed. Mean per-sample yields comprised 255,043 productive templates and tens of thousands of productive rearrangements. Study-level findings and limits: Clonality increased at ibrutinib response and stayed stable in sustained remission. At progression, however, it fell back toward baseline.

This table comes from immunoSEQ multiplex PCR, and its TCRdb copy is limited to in-frame clones, with some not included. The data hold about 140,000 clones, with roughly three quarters observed a single time. CDR1 GTSNPN and CDR2 SVGIG come from the germline V gene (reference sequence). The CDR3 has 14 amino acids. Deletions cut 3 bases from V and 5 bases from J, with 13 bases between. The sample was PBMCs, taken after 24 months of ibrutinib treatment. The rearrangement links TRBV30 to TRBJ1-4; D perhaps matches TRBD1 (5 bases). The receptor was isolated from a human donor with chronic lymphocytic leukemia. The CDR3 coding sequence is TGTGCCTGGAGCCCCGGGGCCACCAATGAAAAACTGTTTTTT. Translation: CAWSPGATNEKLFF.